These T cell receptor beta chains were read from a single sample in a study of regulatory T cells in long-lasting Graves disease. Each CDR3 protein gets one entry after TCRdb re-called the multiplex PCR reads with MiXCR. The sample shows more than 450,000 distinct CDR3 sequences, around 11% of them seen only once. The data were also submitted as part of a second study, on T cells in Graves' hyperthyroidism and ophthalmopathy.

The sequencing used peripheral blood mononuclear cells (PBMCs), collected at new diagnosis, from a patient treated with antithyroid drugs. The receptors originated from a woman aged 25 to 39 with Graves disease. The conserved cysteine and the conserved F or W are not part of the CDR3 here.

j_gene	v_gene	CDR3aa
TRBJ1-1	TRBV27	ASSFPGEAEAF
TRBJ2-3	TRBV28	ASSLSLVSSHRGSTQY
TRBJ1-4	TRBV2	ASRTDSEKLF
TRBJ2-4	TRBV11-2	ASSHTRQGNIQY
TRBJ2-7	TRBV2	ASSASLGAEQY
TRBJ2-7	TRBV10-2	ASSPVDYEQY
TRBJ2-3	TRBV27	ASSFGLAGAPTDTQY
TRBJ1-1	TRBV4-3	ASSRVEYVIGTEAF
TRBJ2-3	TRBV18	ASSASVTDTQY
TRBJ1-2	TRBV27	ASRGTAYDGYT
TRBJ2-7	TRBV6-2/TRBV6-3	ASGLYPTGGGYKQY
TRBJ1-4	TRBV18	ASSGDYNEKLF
TRBJ2-3	TRBV24-1	ATSDLSSGGTAYTDTQY
TRBJ2-7	TRBV5-1	ASSRETGPPGEQY
TRBJ2-3	TRBV18	ASSLPGQLVSTDTQY
TRBJ1-1	TRBV27	ASSYGGSGTEAF
TRBJ2-7	TRBV15	ATSRDLSGRAREQY
TRBJ1-2	TRBV12-3/TRBV12-4	ASSVKAGGWGYT
TRBJ1-1	TRBV5-1	ASSSWAAYSLNTEAF
TRBJ2-7	TRBV6-1	ASSVEYVGTSGSKQY
TRBJ1-2	TRBV12-3/TRBV12-4	ASRGEPLWYGYT
TRBJ2-1	TRBV6-1	ASSETGLAYNEQF
TRBJ1-2	TRBV10-3	AISESWPGANYGYT
TRBJ1-1	TRBV5-1	ASSPEWRGTGRKVVHTEAF
TRBJ2-7	TRBV7-9	ASSLSAGGDYEQY
TRBJ2-7	TRBV3-1	ASSREVWAGPYEQY